This T cell receptor beta chain was sequenced in a study of a mutant IDH1 vaccine in newly diagnosed glioma. Study details: Most patients had radiochemotherapy with temozolomide before enrollment; others had one alone.

Generated by immunoSEQ multiplex PCR, the TCRdb table keeps only in-frame clones and is missing some. The data show 25,000 to 40,000 clones, approximately 80% seen once. A word on this clone: The antigen is unknown.

Specified time point: week 35, safety follow-up. Doses of 300 ug of mutant IDH1 20-mer peptide were given with topical imiquimod. Diagnosis in the donors showed new WHO grade 3 or 4 astrocytomas that were IDH1-mutant and ATRX-lost. This CDR3 is 17 amino acids long. Trimming shortened V by 4 bases and J by 2 bases, and 21 bases separated the two germline ends. The germline CDR1 and CDR2 sequences are MNHEY and SMNVEV (reference sequence). The sequencing used PBMCs, collected from a glioma patient whose treatment included an IDH1 peptide vaccine. The V call is TRBV27, the J call TRBJ2-7; tentatively, D is TRBD1 (6 bases). This clonotype originated in a man aged 25 to 45 with glioma. CDR3 DNA sequence: TGTGCCAGCAGTTCCTTCGGGACACCAAACCAACCCTACGAGCAGTACTTC. It encodes CASSSFGTPNQPYEQYF.